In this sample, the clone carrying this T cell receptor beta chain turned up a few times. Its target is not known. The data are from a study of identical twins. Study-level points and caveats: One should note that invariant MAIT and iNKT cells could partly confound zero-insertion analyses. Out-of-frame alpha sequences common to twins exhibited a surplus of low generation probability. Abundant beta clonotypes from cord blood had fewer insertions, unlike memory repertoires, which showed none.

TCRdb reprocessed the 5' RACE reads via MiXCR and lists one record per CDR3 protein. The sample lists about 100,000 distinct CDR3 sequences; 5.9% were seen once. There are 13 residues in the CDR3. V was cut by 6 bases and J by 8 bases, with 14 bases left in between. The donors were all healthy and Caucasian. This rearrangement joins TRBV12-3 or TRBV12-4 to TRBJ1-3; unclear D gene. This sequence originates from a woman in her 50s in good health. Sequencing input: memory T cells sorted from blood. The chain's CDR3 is CASSLLGRDTIYF. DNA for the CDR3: TGTGCCAGCAGCTTGCTTGGTCGGGACACCATATATTTT.